These 22 T cell receptor beta chains were sequenced from one sample in a study of vaccination and CD4 T cells after COVID-19. With the Oncomine TCR Beta short-read assay, DNA from cultured CD4+ T cells was sequenced. TCRdb itself ran the PCR reads through MiXCR, one entry per CDR3 protein. The data show over 6,500 distinct CDR3 sequences, about 20% seen once. Stated treatment: roughly 10-day PBMC culture with coronavirus spike peptide pools or control peptides (ViraFEST assay). These TCRs are of unknown antigen specificity. This material consisted of CD4+ T cells from blood, cultured in vitro, taken after SARS-CoV-2 vaccination. The receptors were gathered from a human donor who had recovered from COVID-19.

By sample share, this clonotype is medium-sized. The rearrangement uses TRBV6-5 and TRBJ2-5; TRBD1 agrees at 8 bases. The CDR3 consists of 16 residues. Germline V lookup: CDR1 MNHEY, CDR2 SVGAGI. Trimming cost V 0 bases and J 4 bases; bases outside gene matches: 7. The CDR3 sequence: CASSYSNRGTAETQYF. The CDR3 coding sequence is TGTGCCAGCAGTTACTCCAACAGGGGGACGGCAGAGACCCAGTACTTC.

This clonotype showed up just a few times. The chain joins TRBV7-2 to TRBJ2-1; D unresolved. This CDR3 is 13 amino acids long. Trimming took off 2 bases at V and 7 bases at J, with 9 bases between the two ends. Germline loops: CDR1 SGHTA, CDR2 FQGNSA. This CDR3 reads CASSLRERNEQFF. CDR3 sequence (DNA): TGTGCCAGCAGCTTAAGGGAAAGGAATGAGCAGTTCTTC.

The V and J genes are TRBV7-2 and TRBJ2-1, with 16 positions matching TRBD2. Germline CDR1 SGHTA, CDR2 FQGNSA. V trimming: 5 bases; J trimming: 6 bases; junction bases outside the gene matches: 7. The CDR3 totals 17 residues. Here the CDR3 DNA reads TGTGCCAGCAGCATCGGGACTAGCGGGGGGGCGGGCAATGAGCAGTTCTTC. Residues: CASSIGTSGGAGNEQFF.

Only a few counts were recorded for this clonotype. The gene calls are TRBV21-1 and TRBJ2-5; TRBD1, as called in the table, went unchecked against the DNA. TRBV21-1 counts as a pseudogene. This CDR3 spans 17 amino acids. The CDR3 sequence: CASMRQGPGPPQETQYF. In DNA form, the CDR3 reads TGTGCCAGCATGCGACAGGGGCCAGGCCCCCCCCAAGAGACCCAGTACTTC.

Comment on this clonotype: At one of its ends the junction is not consistent with the germline gene, which may arise from a read error. The V and J genes are TRBV6-2 or TRBV6-3 and TRBJ2-1, with a weak D call TRBD2 (5 bases). This CDR3 has 12 residues. Germline V gene data show CDR1 as MNHEY and CDR2 as SVGEGT. The CDR3 DNA is TGTGCCAGCAGTTACGGGAACGGGGTCGGTGTCTTC. Protein: CASSYGNGVGVF.

This chain connects TRBV7-2 to TRBJ1-2, with 9 nucleotides matching TRBD1. Unmatched junction bases numbered 9, after V lost 0 bases and J lost 7 bases. The CDR3 consists of 16 residues. Germline CDR1 and CDR2: SGHTA and FQGNSA. The CDR3 region is CASSLAPGTGSSGYTF. As DNA, the CDR3 is TGTGCCAGCAGCTTAGCCCCCGGGACAGGGTCTAGTGGCTACACCTTC.

By its share, this clonotype is medium-sized. CDR3 region: CSARDPQGFGYTF. The CDR3 bases are TGCAGTGCTAGAGATCCCCAGGGTTTTGGCTACACCTTC. The chain carries TRBV20-1 and TRBJ1-2, with D possibly TRBD1 on 5 matching bases. The CDR3 sequence is 13 residues long. Germline values: CDR1 DFQATT, CDR2 SNEGSKA (reference sequence). Trimming shortened V by 0 bases and J by 7 bases, and 12 bases separated the two germline ends.

By its share, this clonotype is medium-sized. The V call is TRBV20-1, the J call TRBJ2-3; 10 nucleotides align to TRBD1. Losses at the gene ends were 3 bases for V and 3 bases for J; bases not matched to a gene: 6. This CDR3 region has 15 residues. Germline V lookup: CDR1 DFQATT, CDR2 SNEGSKA (reference sequence). CDR3 protein: CSARDRDRGTDTQYF. In nucleotides, the CDR3 is TGCAGTGCTAGGGACCGGGACAGGGGTACAGATACGCAGTATTTT.

This clonotype was counted only a few times. This rearrangement joins TRBV7-9 to TRBJ2-3; 14 positions agree with TRBD2. The CDR3 contains 19 residues. V was clipped by 0 bases and J by 4 bases; unmatched bases: 9. Germline loops: CDR1 SEHNR, CDR2 FQNEAQ (reference sequence). CDR3 residues: CASSLAARRGLAGADTQYF. As DNA, the CDR3 is TGTGCCAGCAGCTTAGCGGCCCGGAGGGGACTAGCGGGAGCAGATACGCAGTATTTT.

This sequence joins TRBV28 and TRBJ2-7; 11 bases fit TRBD1. The V and J ends lost 5 bases and 2 bases, in that order; junction bases with no gene match: 5. The germline V gene has CDR1 MDHEN and CDR2 SYDVKM. This CDR3 is built from 15 residues. CDR3 in DNA: TGTGCCAGCAGTACACCGGGACAGGGGGCCTACGAGCAGTACTTC. Translated, it gives CASSTPGQGAYEQYF.

J is TRBJ2-1 and V is TRBV7-2; TRBD1 matches at 8 bases. J gave up 9 bases and V 6 bases, and 10 bases lay outside the gene matches. The germline gives CDR1 SGHTA, CDR2 FQGNSA. The CDR3 covers 14 residues. The CDR3 DNA is TGTGCCAGCAGTTCAGTCAGGGGGCTTGTTGAGCAGTTCTTC. Amino acids: CASSSVRGLVEQFF.

This clonotype is labeled as large. This chain connects TRBV6-1 to TRBJ1-2; D unresolved. Germline V gives CDR1 MNHNS, CDR2 SASEGT. The CDR3 is 14 amino acids. V dropped 5 bases and J dropped 7 bases, with 17 bases sitting between them. The CDR3 reads CASSLSSRSGGYTF. As DNA, the CDR3 is TGTGCCAGCAGTCTTAGCAGTCGGTCTGGTGGCTACACCTTC.

This clonotype came up a few times. The genes are TRBV6-1 and TRBJ1-2, with TRBD1 matching 8 bases. This CDR3 has 13 amino acids. V dropped 6 bases and J dropped 4; count of bases not matched to a gene: 4. Germline assignment: CDR1 MNHNS and CDR2 SASEGT. The CDR3 sequence: CASSFQGAYGYTF. The DNA for the CDR3 is TGTGCCAGCAGCTTTCAGGGGGCCTATGGCTACACCTTC.

The chain carries TRBV7-3 and TRBJ2-1, with TRBD2 matching over 14 bases. V dropped 5 bases and J dropped 10; count of bases not matched to a gene: 7. Germline CDR1 SGHTA, CDR2 FQGTGA. The CDR3 covers 15 residues. In nucleotides, the CDR3 is TGTGCCAGCAGCACCGGGACTAGCGGGGGCTCGGAGCAGTTCTTC. It specifies CASSTGTSGGSEQFF.

In DNA, the CDR3 is TGTGCCAGCAGCTCAACTGGGGGTAGCGGGAGTCCCGGGGAGCTGTTTTTT. The encoded protein is CASSSTGGSGSPGELFF. V usage is TRBV7-2 and J usage is TRBJ2-2; 9 bases match TRBD2. The CDR3 length is 17 residues. After removal of 4 bases from V and 6 bases from J, the junction contained 12 bases not matched to a gene. Germline CDR1 is SGHTA and CDR2 is FQGNSA.

This clonotype was picked up a small number of times. The chain is built from TRBV2 and TRBJ2-7, with a weak D call TRBD2 (6 bases). V was cut by 4 bases and J by 13 bases, with 20 bases left in between. The CDR3 sequence is 13 residues long. CDR1 SNHLY and CDR2 FYNNEI come from the germline V gene. The CDR3 sequence: CASSVTTSGVHYF. Written as DNA, the CDR3 is TGTGCCAGCAGTGTAACAACATCGGGGGTCCATTACTTC.

By share, this clonotype ranks as medium-sized. The gene calls are TRBV7-9 and TRBJ1-2; D not certain. CDR3 size: 12 residues. Germline V gene sequence: CDR1 SEHNR, CDR2 FQNEAQ (reference sequence). Trimming left V 3 bases short and J 8 bases short, with 10 bases between. The CDR3 coding sequence is TGTGCCAGCAGCTTTGGGAGCTGGGGCTACACCTTC. Protein: CASSFGSWGYTF.

The chain is built from TRBV7-6 and TRBJ2-2; D uncertain. The V end lost 5 bases, the J end lost 7 bases, and 11 bases lay between the germline ends. From germline, CDR1 is SGHVS and CDR2 FNYEAQ. CDR3 size: 13 residues. The CDR3 DNA follows: TGTGCCAGCAGCCAAGGGATTATCGGGGAGCTGTTTTTT. Its translation: CASSQGIIGELFF.

This clonotype is labeled as medium-sized. This chain uses TRBV7-6 with TRBJ2-3; 12 bases agree with TRBD2. Germline V CDR1 and CDR2: SGHVS, FNYEAQ. V shed 5 bases and J 0 bases; nucleotides not matched to a gene: 6. This CDR3 region has 17 residues. The CDR3, as DNA: TGTGCCAGCAGCCAAGGACTAGCGGGAACCAGCACAGATACGCAGTATTTT. Its protein product is CASSQGLAGTSTDTQYF. The variable domain in full, with the rest retrieved from reference TRBV7-6 and TRBJ2-3, is GAGVSQSPRYKVTKRGQDVALRCDPISGHVSLYWYRQALGQGPEFLTYFNYEAQQDKSGLPNDRFSAERPEGSISTLTIQRTEQRDSAMYRCASSQGLAGTSTDTQYFGPGTRLTVL.

The rearrangement links TRBV15 to TRBJ1-3; 8 nucleotides match TRBD1. The CDR3 is 20 amino acids. Germline CDR1 and CDR2: LNHNV and YYDKDF (reference sequence). J was trimmed by 4 bases and V by 3 bases; bases with no gene match: 20. CDR3 coding DNA: TGTGCCACCAGCAGGGATACGCTCTGGACAGGGTCCTCGTGGGGAAACACCATATATTTT. Translation: CATSRDTLWTGSSWGNTIYF.

By frequency in the sample, this clonotype is medium-sized (0.01 to 0.1%). The chain combines TRBV15 with TRBJ2-3, with D possibly TRBD1 on 6 matching bases. The germline V gene has CDR1 LNHNV and CDR2 YYDKDF (reference sequence). The V gene lost 1 base and the J gene lost 1 base, with 9 bases spanning the gap. This CDR3 has 15 amino acids. The CDR3 protein is CATSRAGDGTDTQYF. For the CDR3, the DNA is TGTGCCACCAGCAGAGCAGGGGATGGCACAGATACGCAGTATTTT.

This clonotype was detected a few times. The CDR3: CASSSMAMGQGYTGELFF. DNA of the CDR3: TGTGCCAGCAGCTCCATGGCGATGGGGCAGGGGTACACCGGGGAGCTGTTTTTT. This chain connects TRBV7-9 to TRBJ2-2, with TRBD1 as a possible D gene (6 bases). Trimming shortened V by 4 bases and J by 3 bases, and 21 bases separated the two germline ends. CDR1 is SEHNR and CDR2 is FQNEAQ in the germline V gene (reference sequence). The CDR3 is 18 amino acids. Combining the CDR3 with reference TRBV7-9 and TRBJ2-2 gives the whole variable domain DTGVSQNPRHKITKRGQNVTFRCDPISEHNRLYWYRQTLGQGPEFLTYFQNEAQLEKSRLLSDRFSAERPKGSFSTLEIQRTEQGDSAMYLCASSSMAMGQGYTGELFFGEGSRLTVL.